This T cell receptor (beta chain) was recovered during a study of Ad26.COV2.S vaccination and SARS-CoV-2 variants. This CDR3 comprises 16 residues. The germline gives CDR1 MNHEY, CDR2 SVGEGT. Trimming cost V 2 bases and J 6 bases, with 14 bases left between them. Treatment meaning: 15 to 20 received Ad26.COV2.S at low or high dose, single or two shots; about 5 received placebo; per-sample allocation not given. Sampling happened 63 days after the first vaccine or placebo injection. The donor's status was that of an adult aged 18-55 years in Boston. General study points: It was vaccine recipients, not placebo recipients, who had the higher spike-specific TCR breadth.

Points on this clone: What it binds is not known.

The method was immunoSEQ multiplex PCR; TCRdb's version includes in-frame clones alone and lacks a portion of them. The sample yields roughly 400,000 clones, over 80% seen once. The J gene is TRBJ1-6, the V gene TRBV6-2 or TRBV6-3, with D perhaps matching TRBD1 (6 bases). The specimen comprised peripheral blood, sampled in a trial of Ad26.COV2.S vaccine versus placebo. The source of this sequence is a person aged 18-60 years who received the Ad26.COV2.S COVID-19 vaccine or a placebo. The CDR3 DNA reads as TGTGCCAGCAGTTACCACAGGGTATCTTCTAATTCACCCCTCCACTTT. It encodes CASSYHRVSSNSPLHF.